The 32 T cell receptor beta chains in this list originate from one sample, sequenced in a study of blood T cell repertoires in COVID-19 (dated by TCRdb to about 2020). Receptor libraries were prepared by the immunoSEQ multiplex PCR assay. TCRdb stores this immuneACCESS table with in-frame sequences only. Part of the clones is absent; in the studies checked, under half of the shortfall reflects unresolved V genes, and no reason is known for the rest. The sample profile shows some 190,000 clones; under 90% of them were found once. 8% to 11% of the sample belongs to the ten largest clones. Sequenced: peripheral blood. Every receptor here comes from a woman aged 80 or over with active or convalescent COVID-19.

The chain uses TRBV28 and TRBJ1-5; D not certain. The germline V gene has CDR1 MDHEN and CDR2 SYDVKM. The CDR3 extends over 15 amino acids. With 6 bases removed from V and 7 bases from J, the gap between germline ends came to 19 bases. CDR3 in DNA: TGTGCCAGCAGGCCCCGAGGCATAACATTCCAGCCCCAGCATTTT. Translating it yields CASRPRGITFQPQHF.

The V and J genes are TRBV18 and TRBJ1-4, with D maybe TRBD1 (6 bases). This CDR3 is 14 amino acids long. Deletions cut 4 bases from V and 8 bases from J, with 14 bases between. Germline CDR1 is KGHSH and CDR2 is LQKENI. As DNA, the CDR3 is TGTGCCAGCTCACGGTCACAGGGTGAGGAAAAACTGTTTTTT. It translates to CASSRSQGEEKLFF.

V gene TRBV7-9 combines with J gene TRBJ2-7, with 8 nucleotides matching TRBD1. The ends lost 5 bases at V and 3 bases at J; junction bases unmatched: 9. CDR1 SEHNR and CDR2 FQNEAQ come from the germline V gene (reference sequence). The length of the CDR3 is 15 residues. The CDR3 loop is CASSQRDRSDYEQYF. CDR3 bases: TGTGCCAGCAGCCAGAGGGACAGGTCCGACTACGAGCAGTACTTC.

The V and J genes are TRBV9 and TRBJ2-2, with D possibly being TRBD2 (5 bases). Per the germline V gene, CDR1 is SGDLS and CDR2 is YYNGEE. Trimming stripped 2 bases from V and 2 bases from J, with 10 bases between. The CDR3 runs to 15 residues. The CDR3 loop reads CASSVPADNTGELFF. In DNA form, the CDR3 reads TGTGCCAGCAGCGTCCCAGCGGACAACACCGGGGAGCTGTTTTTT.

The CDR3, as DNA: TGTGCCAGCAGCCCCAAGACAGCCTTGAGCACAGATACGCAGTATTTT. Its protein product is CASSPKTALSTDTQYF. The chain carries TRBV9 and TRBJ2-3, with TRBD1 as a possible D gene (5 bases). The CDR3 covers 16 residues. CDR1 is SGDLS, CDR2 YYNGEE, per germline. V gave up 4 bases and J gave up 0 bases, with 15 bases separating them.

The V and J genes are TRBV24-1 and TRBJ1-2; D is ambiguous. Germline loops: CDR1 KGHDR, CDR2 SFDVKD. Trimming cost V 3 bases and J 0 bases, with 13 bases left between them. The CDR3 loop spans 16 amino acids. The chain's CDR3 is CATSDQVAVTNYGYTF. DNA for the CDR3: TGTGCCACCAGTGATCAAGTTGCAGTTACTAACTATGGCTACACCTTC.

A single count supports this clone. CDR3 coding DNA: TGTGCCAGCTCACCGGTTAGCCCGGGAACCGGGGAGCTGTTTTTT. It yields the protein CASSPVSPGTGELFF. V and J are TRBV18 and TRBJ2-2; D may be TRBD2 (5 bases). The V gene's germline CDR1 is KGHSH and CDR2 LQKENI. This CDR3 region has 15 residues. The ends were cut back, 3 bases at V and 5 bases at J, with 13 bases in the middle. The whole variable domain, remainder taken from reference TRBV18 and TRBJ2-2, is NAGVMQNPRHLVRRRGQEARLRCSPMKGHSHVYWYRQLPEEGLKFMVYLQKENIIDESGMPKERFSAEFPKEGPSILRIQQVVRGDSAAYFCASSPVSPGTGELFFGEGSRLTVL.

V usage is TRBV20-1 and J usage is TRBJ1-2; D gene unclear. In germline, CDR1 is DFQATT, CDR2 SNEGSKA (reference sequence). V was shortened by 2 bases and J by 7 bases, with 8 bases between the two germline ends. This CDR3 has 11 amino acids. The CDR3 bases are TGCAGTGCTAGAACAGTTCCTGGCTACACCTTC. This sequence encodes CSARTVPGYTF.

In this sample, this clone turned up once. V usage is TRBV18 and J usage is TRBJ2-2, with 8 positions matching TRBD1. The CDR3 is made up of 16 amino acids. The V gene end was trimmed by 3 bases and the J gene end by 3 bases; junction bases not matched to a gene: 6. The germline V gene encodes CDR1 KGHSH and CDR2 LQKENI. The DNA for the CDR3 is TGTGCCAGCTCACCTCCAGGGGGCAGGGACACCGGGGAGCTGTTTTTT. It yields the protein CASSPPGGRDTGELFF.

The genes are TRBV29-1 and TRBJ2-5; possible D gene TRBD1, 5 bases. The germline V gene encodes CDR1 SQVTM and CDR2 ANQGSEA. The V gene lost 4 bases and the J gene lost 2 bases, with 11 bases spanning the gap. The CDR3 runs to 13 residues. The CDR3 coding sequence is TGCAGCGTTGCTGGGGCAGGGCAAGAGACCCAGTACTTC. Translation gives CSVAGAGQETQYF.

J is TRBJ1-5 and V is TRBV24-1; the D gene is possibly TRBD1 (6 bases). This CDR3 comprises 15 residues. CDR1 is KGHDR and CDR2 is SFDVKD in the germline V gene. The ends were cut back, 12 bases at V and 0 bases at J, with 17 bases in the middle. In nucleotides, the CDR3 is TGTGCCGTTATCAGGGGTCCATATAGCAATCAGCCCCAGCATTTT. Protein product: CAVIRGPYSNQPQHF.

The rearrangement uses TRBV24-1 and TRBJ2-4; 7 bases agree with TRBD1. CDR1 is KGHDR, CDR2 SFDVKD, per germline. J gave up 8 bases and V 3 bases, and 0 bases lay outside the gene matches. The CDR3 covers 12 residues. The CDR3 nucleotides read TGTGCCACCAGTGATACAGGGGACATTCAGTACTTC. This gives the protein CATSDTGDIQYF.

The chain uses TRBV6-5 and TRBJ2-3, with 7 bases aligning to TRBD2. With V trimmed by 6 bases and J by 2 bases, 5 bases remained unmatched. Germline loops: CDR1 MNHEY, CDR2 SVGAGI. CDR3 length equals 14 residues. This CDR3 reads CASRLGGNTDTQYF. The DNA of the CDR3 is TGTGCCAGCAGGCTGGGAGGGAACACAGATACGCAGTATTTT.

This clone was picked up one time. The V and J genes are TRBV2 and TRBJ2-5; 12 bases map to TRBD2. The CDR3 consists of 16 residues. J was trimmed by 3 bases and V by 3 bases; bases with no gene match: 5. From germline, CDR1 is SNHLY and CDR2 FYNNEI. The CDR3 reads CASSEVTSGSEETQYF. The CDR3 nucleotides read TGTGCCAGCAGTGAGGTGACTAGCGGGAGCGAAGAGACCCAGTACTTC.

This clone is a singleton in its sample. CDR3 DNA sequence: TGTGCCAGCAGTTACGGAACAGGGAATAGCAATCAGCCCCAGCATTTT. This translates into CASSYGTGNSNQPQHF. The chain carries TRBV6-5 and TRBJ1-5, with D possibly matching TRBD1 (6 bases). Germline CDR1 MNHEY, CDR2 SVGAGI. The CDR3 covers 16 residues. Trimming took 2 bases from V and 0 from J, leaving 11 bases between them.

The J gene is TRBJ2-1, the V gene TRBV6-5; D may be TRBD2 (5 bases). Trimming took 7 bases from V and 2 from J, leaving 15 bases between them. The V gene's germline CDR1 is MNHEY and CDR2 SVGAGI. The CDR3 is 15 residues long. The CDR3 loop is CASTNGLNAYNEQFF. In DNA form, the CDR3 reads TGTGCCAGCACCAACGGACTGAACGCCTACAATGAGCAGTTCTTC.

This chain connects TRBV10-3 to TRBJ1-2; 7 nucleotides agree with TRBD1. The trim removed 5 bases at V and 7 bases at J, leaving 4 bases unmatched. The CDR3 is made up of 12 amino acids. Germline V gene sequence: CDR1 ENHRY, CDR2 SYGVKD. This chain's CDR3 is CAISTDRAGYTF. The CDR3 DNA sequence: TGTGCCATCAGTACTGACAGGGCTGGCTACACCTTC.

The CDR3 sequence: CASSPWTSGPTYNEQFF. CDR3 sequence (DNA): TGTGCCAGCAGCCCATGGACTAGCGGGCCTACCTACAATGAGCAGTTCTTC. J is TRBJ2-1 and V is TRBV9, with TRBD2 identical over 11 bases. Per the germline V gene, CDR1 is SGDLS and CDR2 is YYNGEE. The CDR3 sequence is 17 residues long. The V segment lost 4 bases and the J segment 2 bases; nucleotides outside the gene matches: 8.

The rearrangement uses TRBV5-1 and TRBJ1-6; D ambiguous. With 0 bases removed from V and 8 bases from J, the gap between germline ends came to 9 bases. Looked up from germline, CDR1 is SGHRS and CDR2 is YFSETQ. The CDR3 is made up of 14 amino acids. In DNA, the CDR3 is TGCGCCAGCAGCTTGGACCCGGAGGATTCACCCCTCCACTTT. It yields the protein CASSLDPEDSPLHF.

The chain is built from TRBV7-9 and TRBJ1-4; 7 nucleotides agree with TRBD1. With 5 bases clipped from V and 5 bases from J, the junction kept 5 bases outside the gene matches. There are 14 residues in the CDR3. Germline CDR1 reads SEHNR; CDR2 reads FQNEAQ (reference sequence). In DNA form, the CDR3 reads TGTGCCAGCAGCCCACCGGGACAGAATGAAAAACTGTTTTTT. This encodes CASSPPGQNEKLFF.

J is TRBJ1-4 and V is TRBV7-2, with TRBD1 matching 8 bases. V dropped 5 bases and J dropped 6; count of bases not matched to a gene: 8. The CDR3 is 15 amino acids. Germline CDR1 reads SGHTA; CDR2 reads FQGNSA. CDR3 residues: CASSPQQGEHEKLFF. DNA for the CDR3: TGTGCCAGCAGCCCCCAACAGGGGGAACATGAAAAACTGTTTTTT.

The chain employs TRBV11-2 and TRBJ1-6; 8 bases are shared with TRBD1. The CDR3 spans 15 residues. Unmatched junction bases numbered 9, after V lost 4 bases and J lost 10 bases. In germline, CDR1 is SGHAT, CDR2 FQNNGV. The CDR3 loop reads CASSSDQGAISPLHF. DNA of the CDR3: TGTGCCAGCAGCTCCGATCAGGGGGCAATCTCACCCCTCCACTTT.

The V call is TRBV29-1, the J call TRBJ1-2; 11 nucleotides agree with TRBD1. The J segment lost 7 bases and the V segment lost 3 bases, leaving 1 base of the junction unmatched. CDR1 and CDR2 from the germline V gene are SQVTM and ANQGSEA. This CDR3 spans 12 amino acids. The CDR3 is CSVEGTGGGYTF. The CDR3 DNA is TGCAGCGTTGAGGGGACAGGGGGTGGCTACACCTTC.

The chain combines TRBV10-3 with TRBJ1-5; TRBD1 matches 8 bases. Germline lookup yields CDR1 ENHRY and CDR2 SYGVKD. The CDR3 contains 15 residues. V lost 7 bases and J lost 5; bases outside the gene matches: 10. The CDR3 DNA follows: TGTGCCATCAAATCGGACAGGGTAGGGGATCAGCCCCAGCATTTT. It encodes CAIKSDRVGDQPQHF.

This chain connects TRBV24-1 to TRBJ2-3; D unclear. V lost 3 bases to trimming and J lost 5 bases, with 14 bases between them. This CDR3 contains 15 residues. Germline CDR1 and CDR2: KGHDR and SFDVKD. The CDR3 region has the DNA TGTGCCACCAGTGATGGCCCCGAAAGTGTAGATACGCAGTATTTT. Translated, it gives CATSDGPESVDTQYF.

A single count supports this clone. The V and J genes are TRBV28 and TRBJ1-1; D is perhaps TRBD1 (5 bases). Trimming cost V 2 bases and J 11 bases, with 12 bases left between them. The CDR3 has 12 amino acids. The germline V gene encodes CDR1 MDHEN and CDR2 SYDVKM. The CDR3 spells CASSLMEGLAFF. The CDR3 DNA is TGTGCCAGCAGTTTAATGGAGGGGTTGGCTTTCTTT.

The rearrangement uses TRBV7-8 and TRBJ2-7, with a weak D call TRBD1 (6 bases). CDR1 and CDR2 from the germline V gene are SGHVS and FQNEAQ. The CDR3 consists of 14 residues. The germline V and J ends were trimmed by 1 base and 4 bases, with 11 bases remaining between them. Here the CDR3 reads CASSLEGRGYEQYF. The CDR3, as DNA: TGTGCCAGCAGCTTAGAGGGCAGGGGATACGAGCAGTACTTC.

The chain employs TRBV28 and TRBJ1-4, with TRBD1 as a possible D gene (5 bases). This CDR3 region has 17 residues. CDR1 and CDR2 (germline): MDHEN, SYDVKM. V was clipped by 5 bases and J by 4 bases, with 20 bases between them. As DNA, the CDR3 is TGTGCCAGCAGTCCCTACGGGCAGGGTCGAGGTAATGAAAAACTGTTTTTT. Protein product: CASSPYGQGRGNEKLFF. Looking up the rest from reference TRBV28 and TRBJ1-4 gives the full variable domain: DVKVTQSSRYLVKRTGEKVFLECVQDMDHENMFWYRQDPGLGLRLIYFSYDVKMKEKGDIPEGYSVSREKKERFSLILESASTNQTSMYLCASSPYGQGRGNEKLFFGSGTQLSVL.

This chain connects TRBV28 to TRBJ1-2; D not resolved. The CDR3 spans 14 residues. Germline CDR1 reads MDHEN; CDR2 reads SYDVKM. Trimming took 5 bases from V and 1 from J, leaving 11 bases between them. The CDR3 region has the DNA TGTGCCAGCAGTCCCCCGGCAGGTAACTATGGCTACACCTTC. It translates to CASSPPAGNYGYTF.

The V gene is TRBV24-1, the J gene TRBJ2-2; 15 bases map to TRBD2. This CDR3 spans 19 amino acids. Germline CDR1 and CDR2: KGHDR and SFDVKD. The trim removed 4 bases at V and 1 base at J, leaving 6 bases unmatched. The CDR3 here is CATSEGRTSGRGNTGELFF. The CDR3 region has the DNA TGTGCCACCAGTGAGGGAAGGACTAGCGGGAGGGGGAACACCGGGGAGCTGTTTTTT.

This clone was detected a few times. The CDR3 DNA follows: TGTGCCAGCACTCCGGGACAGGGACGGTGGGAGCAGTACTTC. Protein product: CASTPGQGRWEQYF. The chain combines TRBV6-5 with TRBJ2-7, with 9 nucleotides matching TRBD1. After removal of 7 bases from V and 7 bases from J, the junction contained 11 bases not matched to a gene. CDR3 length: 14 residues. Germline values: CDR1 MNHEY, CDR2 SVGAGI.

This clone was observed a handful of times. The chain uses TRBV5-1 and TRBJ1-4, with D perhaps matching TRBD1 (5 bases). Looked up from germline, CDR1 is SGHRS and CDR2 is YFSETQ. The CDR3 extends over 15 amino acids. Between the trimmed V and J ends, which lost 0 bases and 8 bases, there was a span of 14 bases. CDR3 DNA sequence: TGCGCCAGCAGCTTGGTTGGGGGGGAGAAGGAAAAACTGTTTTTT. Its translation is CASSLVGGEKEKLFF.